This passage covers 5 T cell receptor beta chains from one sample sequenced in a study of regulatory T cells in long-lasting Graves disease. According to the study, TCR beta libraries were built with iRepertoire HTBI primers and CDR3-region Arm-PCR. TCRdb re-called the multiplex PCR reads through MiXCR, storing one row per CDR3 protein. The table records about 540,000 distinct CDR3 sequences, roughly 13% of them present only once. The sample's time point: newly diagnosed GD, antithyroid drugs for less than 3 months. TCR sequences were obtained from RNA taken from PBMCs. This sample was also put to use in a study of T cells in Graves' hyperthyroidism and ophthalmopathy.

The source material was peripheral blood mononuclear cells (PBMCs), sampled at new diagnosis, from a patient treated with antithyroid drugs. The receptors derive from a man aged 30 to 39 with Graves disease.

This clonotype was found a few times. The rearrangement joins TRBV29-1 to TRBJ2-6; a weak D match, TRBD2 (6 bases). Germline CDR1 reads SQVTM; CDR2 reads ANQGSEA. Between the trimmed V and J ends, which lost 3 bases and 0 bases, there was a span of 12 bases. This CDR3 spans 16 amino acids. This chain's CDR3 is CSVEAGPHSGANVLTF. The CDR3 DNA reads TGCAGCGTTGAGGCGGGGCCTCACTCTGGGGCCAACGTCCTGACTTTC.

In this sample, this clonotype turned up a few times. V gene TRBV7-9 combines with J gene TRBJ2-1; TRBD2 might be the D (5 bases). Trimming took off 5 bases at V and 8 bases at J, with 13 bases between the two ends. The germline V gene encodes CDR1 SEHNR and CDR2 FQNEAQ (reference sequence). The CDR3 sequence is 13 residues long. DNA of the CDR3: TGTGCCAGCAGCCCAGCGGACTGGCATGAGCAGTTCTTC. This codes for CASSPADWHEQFF.

The sample holds a few counts of this clonotype. The chain couples TRBV12-5 to TRBJ2-7; TRBD1 matches at 8 bases. The V segment lost 5 bases and the J segment 2 bases; nucleotides outside the gene matches: 5. This CDR3 has 14 amino acids. CDR1 LGHNT and CDR2 FRNRAP come from the germline V gene. CDR3 region: CASGEGQGPYEQYF. In DNA form, the CDR3 reads TGTGCTAGTGGTGAAGGACAGGGACCCTACGAGCAGTACTTC.

This clonotype was seen only a few times. The chain employs TRBV3-1 and TRBJ2-7; D remains ambiguous. Germline values: CDR1 LGHDT, CDR2 YNNKEL (reference sequence). V dropped 0 bases and J dropped 9 bases, with 15 bases sitting between them. The length of the CDR3 is 14 residues. The CDR3 reads CASSQDSRILRQYF. As DNA, the CDR3 is TGTGCCAGCAGCCAAGATTCTAGGATTCTCCGGCAGTACTTC.

As concerns this clonotype: One base away lies a much larger clone, so this may be a sequencing read error. The V gene is TRBV6-1, the J gene TRBJ1-5; D is unclear. Germline V gene lookup returns CDR1 MNHNS and CDR2 SASEGT. CDR3 length equals 15 residues. This chain's CDR3 is CASSAAEGRNQLQHF. The CDR3 DNA is TGTGCCAGCAGTGCGGCCGAGGGTCGCAATCAGCTCCAGCATTTT.